These 31 T cell receptor beta chains were all obtained from the same sample, sequenced in a study of metastatic and nonmetastatic thyroid tumors. Ahead of thyroid surgery, no patient had received treatment of any kind. TCRdb re-clonotyped the PCR reads via MiXCR. This sample has over 25,000 clones, with under 15% found just once. Sequenced input: blood. These receptors originate from a female donor with papillary thyroid cancer or a benign thyroid nodule (not recorded which). Some clones in this sample may be carry-over from other donors' samples.

This clone showed up many times. The gene calls are TRBV28 and TRBJ2-1, with TRBD2 identical over 10 bases. The V and J ends lost 6 bases and 4 bases, in that order; junction bases with no gene match: 9. Germline CDR1 reads MDHEN; CDR2 reads SYDVKM. This CDR3 is built from 16 residues. In DNA form, the CDR3 reads TGTGCCAGCAGCCAACCTGGACTAGCGGTGTACAATGAGCAGTTCTTC. It codes for CASSQPGLAVYNEQFF.

This clone came up many times. The chain joins TRBV6-1 to TRBJ1-5, with D perhaps matching TRBD1 (5 bases). The CDR3 length is 14 residues. The V gene's germline CDR1 is MNHNS and CDR2 SASEGT. With 5 bases removed from V and 4 bases from J, the gap between germline ends came to 12 bases. The DNA for the CDR3 is TGTGCCAGCAGTCCCACAGGAGGAAATCAGCCCCAGCATTTT. Encoded protein: CASSPTGGNQPQHF.

The chain uses TRBV6-5 and TRBJ2-5; a weak D match, TRBD2 (6 bases). The CDR3 is 16 amino acids. The ends were cut back, 0 bases at V and 5 bases at J, with 16 bases in the middle. Germline CDR1 is MNHEY and CDR2 is SVGAGI. This CDR3 reads CASSYSEGEGRETQYF. The CDR3, as DNA: TGTGCCAGCAGTTACTCGGAGGGAGAGGGAAGGGAGACCCAGTACTTC.

This clone was counted ten times or more. This rearrangement joins TRBV11-2 to TRBJ1-4; D is ambiguous. V dropped 3 bases and J dropped 6 bases, with 2 bases sitting between them. Germline V gene lookup returns CDR1 SGHAT and CDR2 FQNNGV. The CDR3 loop spans 11 amino acids. This chain's CDR3 is CASSLDEKLFF. The CDR3 region has the DNA TGTGCCAGCAGCTTGGATGAAAAACTGTTTTTT.

Worth noting for this clone: One end of the junction fails to match germline, which may point to a read error. J is TRBJ2-1 and V is TRBV27, with a tentative D call TRBD2 (6 bases). Germline values: CDR1 MNHEY, CDR2 SMNVEV (reference sequence). CDR3 length equals 13 residues. The CDR3 nucleotides are TGTGCCAGCAGTGGGGACTTTCACAATGAGCACTGCTTC. Encoded protein: CASSGDFHNEHCF.

V gene TRBV5-1 combines with J gene TRBJ1-2; no clear D gene. V lost 3 bases, J lost 0 bases, and 6 bases lay in between. Germline loops: CDR1 SGHRS, CDR2 YFSETQ. The CDR3 has 13 amino acids. The CDR3 spells CASSSGTNYGYTF. The CDR3 DNA reads TGCGCCAGCAGCTCCGGGACTAACTATGGCTACACCTTC.

This clone was picked up many times. The chain links TRBV12-3 or TRBV12-4 to TRBJ1-2; D gene uncertain. V lost 3 bases and J 6 bases, leaving 11 bases between the germline ends. The CDR3 spans 13 residues. The CDR3 DNA reads as TGTGCCAGCAGTTTTGTGGCGGGAAATGGCTACACCTTC. Translation: CASSFVAGNGYTF.

This clone has at least ten counts. J is TRBJ2-3 and V is TRBV20-1; D is perhaps TRBD2 (6 bases). With 1 base removed from V and 0 bases from J, the gap between germline ends came to 26 bases. The CDR3 is 20 residues long. Germline-derived CDR1 and CDR2 are DFQATT and SNEGSKA (reference sequence). The CDR3 spells CSARVIPRDSDTPSTDTQYF. The CDR3 region has the DNA TGCAGTGCTAGAGTAATCCCCCGGGACTCTGATACACCTAGCACAGATACGCAGTATTTT.

The gene calls are TRBV19 and TRBJ2-7, with D possibly TRBD1 on 5 matching bases. The CDR3 runs to 14 residues. V lost 8 bases and J 2 bases, leaving 16 bases between the germline ends. Per germline, CDR1 LNHDA and CDR2 SQIVND (reference sequence). This chain's CDR3 is CASAPTVSTYEQYF. In DNA, the CDR3 is TGTGCCAGTGCCCCGACAGTGTCCACCTACGAGCAGTACTTC. Full variable domain (remainder filled in from reference TRBV19 and TRBJ2-7): DGGITQSPKYLFRKEGQNVTLSCEQNLNHDAMYWYRQDPGQGLRLIYYSQIVNDFQKGDIAEGYSVSREKKESFPLTVTSAQKNPTAFYLCASAPTVSTYEQYFGPGTRLTVT.

Ten or more counts support this clone. The CDR3 DNA reads as TGTGCCAGCAGCTTAGGATCACCCGCGGGCTACACCTTC. Translation: CASSLGSPAGYTF. The chain is built from TRBV7-9 and TRBJ1-2, with unresolved D. The CDR3 runs to 13 residues. From germline, CDR1 is SEHNR and CDR2 FQNEAQ (reference sequence). Trimming shortened V by 1 base and J by 8 bases, and 11 bases separated the two germline ends.

This clone has more than one count but fewer than ten. The junction and the germline gene differ at one end; a read error may be behind it. The V and J genes are TRBV6-1 and TRBJ1-2, with 11 bases that match TRBD1. Germline V gives CDR1 MNHNS, CDR2 SASEGT. CDR3 length equals 14 residues. CDR3 sequence reads: CASRPPGTGGTNAF. The CDR3, as DNA: TGTGCCAGCAGACCCCCCGGGACAGGGGGGACCAACGCCTTC.

This clone was seen many times. The genes are TRBV27 and TRBJ2-1; D remains ambiguous. CDR1 and CDR2 from the germline V gene are MNHEY and SMNVEV (reference sequence). The CDR3 is 16 amino acids. Trimming pared 5 bases from V and 0 bases from J, leaving 14 bases between. The CDR3 nucleotides read TGTGCCAGCAGTGAGTCGTTCGGAAACTCCTACAATGAGCAGTTCTTC. It translates to CASSESFGNSYNEQFF.

This clone was counted at least ten times. The chain uses TRBV5-8 and TRBJ2-2; a weak D match, TRBD1 (6 bases). CDR3 length: 13 amino acids. Germline values: CDR1 SGHTS, CDR2 YDEGEE. Trimming removed 2 bases from V and 5 bases from J, with 7 bases in between. Written as DNA, the CDR3 is TGTGCCAGCAGCTTCACAGGGACCGGGGAGCTGTTTTTT. It specifies CASSFTGTGELFF. Full variable domain (rest looked up from reference TRBV5-8 and TRBJ2-2): EAGVTQSPTHLIKTRGQQATLRCSPISGHTSVYWYQQALGLGLQFLLWYDEGEERNRGNFPPRFSGRQFPNYSSELNVNALELEDSALYLCASSFTGTGELFFGEGSRLTVL.

This clone was recorded at least ten times. This chain links TRBV4-3 with TRBJ1-3; D is unclear. Germline lookup yields CDR1 LGHNA and CDR2 YSLEER. V lost 7 bases to trimming and J lost 0 bases, with 16 bases between them. CDR3 length equals 16 residues. The CDR3 DNA reads as TGCGCCAGCAACTTGGACTACGGCTCCTCTGGAAACACCATATATTTT. It is translated as CASNLDYGSSGNTIYF.

This clone was counted ten times or more. In nucleotides, the CDR3 is TGTGCCAGCAGTGAACTACCTAGCGGGAGGAAGGAGACCCAGTACTTC. Translated, it gives CASSELPSGRKETQYF. This chain joins TRBV6-1 and TRBJ2-5; 11 bases agree with TRBD2. With V trimmed by 2 bases and J by 5 bases, 7 bases remained unmatched. Germline V gene sequence: CDR1 MNHNS, CDR2 SASEGT. CDR3 length: 16 residues.

This clone was counted ten times or more. J is TRBJ2-7 and V is TRBV30; D unresolved. Trimming pared 2 bases from V and 10 bases from J, leaving 15 bases between. Per germline, CDR1 GTSNPN and CDR2 SVGIG (reference sequence). CDR3 size: 12 residues. Here the CDR3 reads CAWSNIVGNQYF. The CDR3 nucleotides read TGTGCCTGGAGTAATATAGTAGGAAACCAGTACTTC.

The sample holds many counts of this clone. This rearrangement joins TRBV3-1 to TRBJ2-1; TRBD2 matches 8 bases. The V segment lost 1 base and the J segment 3 bases; nucleotides outside the gene matches: 8. Germline lookup yields CDR1 LGHDT and CDR2 YNNKEL (reference sequence). This CDR3 is 17 amino acids long. The CDR3 DNA reads TGTGCCAGCAGCCAAGCCGGCCGGGGGGGGTTCTACAATGAGCAGTTCTTC. Its translation is CASSQAGRGGFYNEQFF.

This clone showed up many times. The CDR3 sequence is CASRSLADNEQFF. The CDR3, as DNA: TGTGCCAGCAGAAGTCTAGCGGACAATGAGCAGTTCTTC. The chain links TRBV7-9 to TRBJ2-1; TRBD2 matches 7 bases. CDR1 SEHNR and CDR2 FQNEAQ come from the germline V gene (reference sequence). This CDR3 region has 13 residues. Trimming removed 6 bases from V and 5 bases from J; junction bases left unmatched: 4.

Many counts were recorded for this clone. The junction departs from the called germline gene at one end, perhaps through a read error. In DNA, the CDR3 is TGCGTCAGCAGCCAAGTCAACATGGTCTCCACAGATACGCAGTATTTT. Translating it yields CVSSQVNMVSTDTQYF. The chain uses TRBV4-1 and TRBJ2-3, with D uncertain. Germline V gene sequence: CDR1 MGHRA, CDR2 YSYEKL. This CDR3 has 16 residues.

This sequence joins TRBV11-2 and TRBJ2-7; 8 nucleotides line up with TRBD2. V lost 5 bases and J lost 2; bases outside the gene matches: 11. The germline gives CDR1 SGHAT, CDR2 FQNNGV. The CDR3 is 16 residues long. The CDR3 DNA reads TGTGCCAGCAGCCCATTGCGGGGGGTCGTCACCTACGAGCAGTACTTC. Translating it yields CASSPLRGVVTYEQYF. Full variable domain (outside the CDR3, taken from reference TRBV11-2 and TRBJ2-7): EAGVAQSPRYKIIEKRQSVAFWCNPISGHATLYWYQQILGQGPKLLIQFQNNGVVDDSQLPKDRFSAERLKGVDSTLKIQPAKLEDSAVYLCASSPLRGVVTYEQYFGPGTRLTVT.

In its sample, this clone was seen many times. V usage is TRBV7-9 and J usage is TRBJ2-3; 9 nucleotides align to TRBD2. The V and J ends lost 3 bases and 5 bases, in that order; junction bases with no gene match: 3. The CDR3 covers 14 residues. Germline CDR1 reads SEHNR; CDR2 reads FQNEAQ (reference sequence). CDR3 sequence (DNA): TGTGCCAGCAGCTTGGGACTAGCAAAAGATACGCAGTATTTT. Its translation: CASSLGLAKDTQYF.

In its sample, this clone was seen many times. The chain links TRBV19 to TRBJ1-1; D might be TRBD1 (5 bases). Germline values: CDR1 LNHDA, CDR2 SQIVND (reference sequence). The ends were cut back, 5 bases at V and 0 bases at J, with 16 bases in the middle. The CDR3 length is 16 residues. CDR3 residues: CASSPGDGVMNTEAFF. In DNA form, the CDR3 reads TGTGCCAGTAGTCCCGGGGACGGGGTGATGAACACTGAAGCTTTCTTT.

This clone occurred many times. V usage is TRBV19 and J usage is TRBJ2-6; D remains ambiguous. The CDR3 length is 14 residues. The germline V and J ends were trimmed by 6 bases and 2 bases, with 8 bases remaining between them. CDR1 LNHDA and CDR2 SQIVND come from the germline V gene (reference sequence). The CDR3 protein is CASRSVAGANVLTF. CDR3 sequence (DNA): TGTGCCAGTAGATCGGTAGCTGGGGCCAACGTCCTGACTTTC.

This clone was counted at least ten times. The chain recombines TRBV6-1 with TRBJ2-1, with D uncertain. The CDR3 has 11 amino acids. Trimming took 7 bases from V and 7 from J, leaving 8 bases between them. Germline CDR1 MNHNS, CDR2 SASEGT. CDR3 residues: CASTDGNEQFF. CDR3 DNA: TGTGCCAGCACTGACGGAAATGAGCAGTTCTTC.

In this sample, this clone turned up a few times. V is TRBV6-4 and J is TRBJ1-5; D uncertain. The germline CDR1 and CDR2 sequences are MRHNA and SNTAGT. There are 13 residues in the CDR3. V shed 8 bases and J shed 0 bases, with 8 bases lying between them. The chain's CDR3 is CASRMDSNQPQHF. The CDR3, as DNA: TGTGCCAGCCGAATGGATAGCAATCAGCCCCAGCATTTT.

At least ten counts were recorded for this clone. The chain is built from TRBV5-4 and TRBJ1-1; TRBD1 is a possible D gene (5 bases). CDR1 and CDR2 (germline): SGHNT, YYREEE (reference sequence). V lost 1 base, J lost 6 bases, and 16 bases lay in between. This CDR3 has 15 residues. CDR3 amino acids: CASSLNRVGDSEAFF. In DNA form, the CDR3 reads TGTGCCAGCAGCTTGAATAGGGTAGGGGATTCTGAAGCTTTCTTT.

This clone was recorded at least ten times. The chain couples TRBV28 to TRBJ2-5, with D uncertain. V was cut by 6 bases and J by 5 bases, with 13 bases left in between. Germline loops: CDR1 MDHEN, CDR2 SYDVKM. CDR3 size: 13 residues. Here the CDR3 reads CASSPPVWETQYF. As DNA, the CDR3 is TGTGCCAGCAGCCCCCCCGTGTGGGAGACCCAGTACTTC.

Only a few counts were recorded for this clone. The CDR3 DNA sequence: TGTGCCTGGAGGGCAGGGACTAGCGGTTACAATGAGCAGTTCTTC. It encodes CAWRAGTSGYNEQFF. The chain recombines TRBV30 with TRBJ2-1; TRBD2 matches 11 bases. The ends lost 3 bases at V and 4 bases at J; junction bases unmatched: 5. The germline V gene encodes CDR1 GTSNPN and CDR2 SVGIG (reference sequence). This CDR3 spans 15 amino acids.

This clone was counted ten times or more. This chain joins TRBV28 and TRBJ1-4; no clear D gene. Germline CDR1 reads MDHEN; CDR2 reads SYDVKM. This CDR3 has 15 residues. With 2 bases removed from V and 2 bases from J, the gap between germline ends came to 9 bases. The CDR3 nucleotides are TGTGCCAGCAGTTTAGGAGGTGAGACTAATGAAAAACTGTTTTTT. Its translation: CASSLGGETNEKLFF.

On this clone itself: No conserved phenylalanine or tryptophan ends this CDR3, so it is likely a read error. The chain recombines TRBV7-6 with TRBJ2-7; D may be TRBD2 (6 bases). The CDR3 runs to 14 residues. The V end was cut by 0 bases, the J end by 4 bases, with 10 bases between. CDR1 is SGHVS and CDR2 is FNYEAQ in the germline V gene. CDR3 nucleotides: TGTGCCAGCAGCTTAGCGCCGGGGAGGTACGAGCAGTACCTC. Its translation: CASSLAPGRYEQYL.

This clone is termed medium-sized. V gene TRBV4-1 combines with J gene TRBJ1-4; D unresolved. CDR3 length: 13 residues. The germline V and J ends were trimmed by 0 bases and 7 bases, with 6 bases remaining between them. Per the germline V gene, CDR1 is MGHRA and CDR2 is YSYEKL. The chain's CDR3 is CASSQEDREKLFF. The CDR3 coding sequence is TGCGCCAGCAGCCAAGAAGATCGTGAAAAACTGTTTTTT.